These 21 T cell receptor beta chains originate from one sample sequenced in a study of response to subunit inactivated influenza vaccine. TCRdb processed the RT-PCR reads anew with MiXCR; each CDR3 protein has one entry. The sample lists around 490,000 distinct CDR3 sequences; approximately 7.1% were seen once. The material sequenced was PBMCs from blood, taken around 25 months after vaccination. The receptors here all came from a man between 50 and 69 years old who received an inactivated influenza vaccine.

This clonotype was observed a handful of times. The chain has TRBV3-1 and TRBJ2-3; TRBD2 might be the D (5 bases). Trimming cost V 2 bases and J 5 bases, with 8 bases left between them. This CDR3 contains 13 residues. Germline lookup yields CDR1 LGHDT and CDR2 YNNKEL (reference sequence). For the CDR3, the DNA is TGTGCCAGCAGCCAATCGGGGATAGATACGCAGTATTTT. It encodes CASSQSGIDTQYF.

This clonotype was seen a single time. The chain uses TRBV9 and TRBJ2-1; 8 nucleotides agree with TRBD2. The CDR3 runs to 16 residues. After removal of 2 bases from V and 8 bases from J, the junction contained 12 bases not matched to a gene. Germline V gives CDR1 SGDLS, CDR2 YYNGEE. The CDR3 is CASSVSRASGLHEQFF. The DNA for the CDR3 is TGTGCCAGCAGCGTGAGTCGGGCTAGCGGGTTGCATGAGCAGTTCTTC.

This clonotype was seen only a few times. V and J are TRBV25-1 and TRBJ2-5, with 7 nucleotides matching TRBD1. Losses at the gene ends were 6 bases for V and 4 bases for J; bases not matched to a gene: 5. CDR1 MGHDK and CDR2 SYGVNS come from the germline V gene. The CDR3 is 13 residues long. Here the CDR3 DNA reads TGTGCCAGCAGCACAGGGACAGCAGAGACCCAGTACTTC. Protein sequence: CASSTGTAETQYF. The whole variable domain, remainder taken from reference TRBV25-1 and TRBJ2-5, is EADIYQTPRYLVIGTGKKITLECSQTMGHDKMYWYQQDPGMELHLIHYSYGVNSTEKGDLSSESTVSRIRTEHFPLTLESARPSHTSQYLCASSTGTAETQYFGPGTRLLVL.

This chain links TRBV7-8 with TRBJ2-7, with D possibly TRBD2 on 7 matching bases. CDR3 length: 15 residues. Germline V gene sequence: CDR1 SGHVS, CDR2 FQNEAQ. Trimming pared 7 bases from V and 0 bases from J, leaving 16 bases between. CDR3 bases: TGTGCCAGCACCCATGAGGGGGGGGTCTCCTACGAGCAGTACTTC. This codes for CASTHEGGVSYEQYF.

The J gene is TRBJ2-7, the V gene TRBV4-3; D is uncertain. The CDR3 has 16 residues. Germline V gives CDR1 LGHNA, CDR2 YSLEER. Deletions cut 1 base from V and 0 bases from J, with 13 bases between. Here the CDR3 DNA reads TGCGCCAGCAGCCAAGGAGCAGGCCTCAGCTCCTACGAGCAGTACTTC. Its protein is CASSQGAGLSSYEQYF.

This chain links TRBV20-1 with TRBJ1-5; 9 bases map to TRBD1. The germline V gene has CDR1 DFQATT and CDR2 SNEGSKA (reference sequence). The CDR3 covers 17 residues. V lost 1 base, J lost 7 bases, and 14 bases stayed unmatched. Here the CDR3 reads CSARGTGTGSTGQPQHF. The CDR3 nucleotides are TGCAGTGCTAGAGGCACCGGGACAGGGAGTACGGGCCAGCCCCAGCATTTT.

This rearrangement joins TRBV15 to TRBJ1-3; D not certain. There are 15 residues in the CDR3. Deletions cut 0 bases from V and 0 bases from J, with 6 bases between. Germline V CDR1 and CDR2: LNHNV, YYDKDF (reference sequence). The CDR3 reads CATSRDAVSGNTIYF. The DNA for the CDR3 is TGTGCCACCAGCAGAGACGCGGTCTCTGGAAACACCATATATTTT.

This clonotype occurred many times. V usage is TRBV5-5 and J usage is TRBJ2-2, with 7 nucleotides matching TRBD1. Trimming took 0 bases from V and 5 from J; bases not matched to a gene: 13. This CDR3 spans 18 amino acids. Germline CDR1 SGHKS, CDR2 YYEKEE (reference sequence). The DNA of the CDR3 is TGTGCCAGCAGCTTGGCGACAGGGCTTATGGTGAAGACCGGGGAGCTGTTTTTT. This encodes CASSLATGLMVKTGELFF.

This clonotype was seen many times. V and J are TRBV7-9 and TRBJ1-5; 8 bases line up with TRBD1. The V and J ends lost 3 bases and 5 bases, in that order; junction bases with no gene match: 3. Germline V CDR1 and CDR2: SEHNR, FQNEAQ (reference sequence). The CDR3 totals 14 residues. The CDR3 here is CASSLGTGYQPQHF. In DNA form, the CDR3 reads TGTGCCAGCAGCTTGGGGACAGGCTATCAGCCCCAGCATTTT.

This clonotype was recorded at least ten times. This sequence joins TRBV28 and TRBJ2-7; D could derive from TRBD1 or TRBD2 (6 bases each). Trimming left V 5 bases short and J 4 bases short, with 15 bases between. This CDR3 is built from 14 residues. Germline CDR1 MDHEN, CDR2 SYDVKM. The CDR3 loop is CASSAPGAKYEQYF. CDR3 bases: TGTGCCAGCAGTGCGCCGGGGGCGAAATACGAGCAGTACTTC.

This chain connects TRBV20-1 to TRBJ2-5; 9 bases fit TRBD2. The germline CDR1 and CDR2 sequences are DFQATT and SNEGSKA (reference sequence). V lost 1 base, J lost 2 bases, and 5 bases stayed unmatched. This CDR3 is 15 amino acids long. In DNA form, the CDR3 reads TGCAGTGCTAGAGGTCTAGCGGGATATCAAGAGACCCAGTACTTC. Residues: CSARGLAGYQETQYF.

This clonotype was seen a handful of times. V is TRBV5-5 and J is TRBJ2-1, with D maybe TRBD1 (6 bases). V lost 4 bases and J lost 2, with 13 bases in between. The CDR3 is 15 residues long. Germline V CDR1 and CDR2: SGHKS, YYEKEE (reference sequence). This chain's CDR3 is CASSRWQGPYNEQFF. Here the CDR3 DNA reads TGTGCCAGCAGCCGGTGGCAGGGGCCCTACAATGAGCAGTTCTTC.

This clonotype was seen at least ten times. This chain joins TRBV24-1 and TRBJ2-3; the D is unclear. CDR1 KGHDR and CDR2 SFDVKD come from the germline V gene. This CDR3 is built from 14 residues. The V gene lost 3 bases and the J gene lost 6 bases, with 12 bases spanning the gap. CDR3: CATSDPIVLDTQYF. The CDR3 coding sequence is TGTGCCACCAGTGATCCGATCGTGCTCGATACGCAGTATTTT.

This clonotype was counted only a few times. The chain couples TRBV20-1 to TRBJ1-2; the D gene is possibly TRBD1 (6 bases). CDR3 size: 14 residues. The germline V and J ends were trimmed by 3 bases and 7 bases, with 18 bases remaining between them. CDR1 is DFQATT, CDR2 SNEGSKA, per germline (reference sequence). The CDR3 loop reads CSARGLSGGFGYTF. The CDR3 nucleotides are TGCAGTGCTAGGGGTTTATCGGGGGGCTTTGGCTACACCTTC.

The chain uses TRBV4-3 and TRBJ2-7; D not resolved. The CDR3 totals 16 residues. Germline V gene sequence: CDR1 LGHNA, CDR2 YSLEER. The ends were cut back, 0 bases at V and 2 bases at J, with 14 bases in the middle. In DNA, the CDR3 is TGCGCCAGCAGCCAAGATCTTCAGTTAGGTACCTACGAGCAGTACTTC. This translates into CASSQDLQLGTYEQYF.

In this sample, this clonotype turned up a few times. In nucleotides, the CDR3 is TGCAGTGCTAGGGGCGGTGGGAACACCGGGGAGCTGTTTTTT. It codes for CSARGGGNTGELFF. The genes are TRBV20-1 and TRBJ2-2; D remains unclear. With 3 bases removed from V and 1 base from J, the gap between germline ends came to 9 bases. Germline CDR1 DFQATT, CDR2 SNEGSKA (reference sequence). The CDR3 is 14 residues long.

The V gene is TRBV29-1, the J gene TRBJ2-1; 10 bases map to TRBD2. The CDR3 sequence is 15 residues long. The germline gives CDR1 SQVTM, CDR2 ANQGSEA. V lost 5 bases and J lost 7; bases outside the gene matches: 11. CDR3 nucleotides: TGCAGCGTTACCATAGCGGGAGGCCGTGGGAATGAGCAGTTCTTC. Translated, it gives CSVTIAGGRGNEQFF.

The J gene is TRBJ2-3, the V gene TRBV6-5; TRBD2 aligns across 9 bases. CDR3 length equals 11 residues. The ends lost 8 bases at V and 8 bases at J; junction bases unmatched: 2. Germline V gives CDR1 MNHEY, CDR2 SVGAGI. Written as DNA, the CDR3 is TGTGCCAGCGCGGGAGGGCGTACGCAGTATTTT. It specifies CASAGGRTQYF.

This clonotype was counted at least ten times. The chain carries TRBV29-1 and TRBJ2-3, with D hard to call. This CDR3 has 12 amino acids. The germline V gene encodes CDR1 SQVTM and CDR2 ANQGSEA. CDR3 residues: CAYDWGSDTQYF. In DNA form, the CDR3 reads TGCGCGTATGATTGGGGATCAGATACGCAGTATTTT.

The sample holds many counts of this clonotype. The V call is TRBV29-1, the J call TRBJ2-7; unclear D gene. CDR1 is SQVTM and CDR2 is ANQGSEA in the germline V gene. V lost 6 bases and J 0 bases, leaving 12 bases between the germline ends. The CDR3 is made up of 13 amino acids. The CDR3 DNA is TGCAGCGTCCTGAACGGGCCCTCCTACGAGCAGTACTTC. Residues: CSVLNGPSYEQYF.

This chain links TRBV24-1 with TRBJ2-2; 11 bases are a match to TRBD2. CDR3 length equals 19 residues. V was clipped by 4 bases and J by 5 bases; unmatched bases: 14. Germline CDR1 KGHDR, CDR2 SFDVKD. CDR3 loop: CATSEGAGSGRAMTGELFF. The DNA of the CDR3 is TGTGCCACCAGTGAAGGGGCTGGTAGCGGGAGGGCCATGACCGGGGAGCTGTTTTTT.